The T cell receptor beta chain under discussion was sequenced for a study of blood T cell repertoires in COVID-19. Looking at the study overall: Sites in the United States, Italy and Spain provided acute and convalescent COVID-19 samples. T cells, B-cell-depleted T cells, or PBMCs supplied cDNA or gDNA.

The table lists this clone with a count of one. The CDR3 consists of 16 residues. The V and J ends lost 2 bases and 4 bases respectively, with 17 bases between them. CDR1 and CDR2 (germline): MNHEY, SVGEGT. Study processing details: Counts of nucleated cells, estimated from reference gene primer amplification, were obtained. TCRdb's table, derived via immunoSEQ multiplex PCR, lists solely in-frame clones and lacks some. The D gene and trimming were derived from the DNA, and the V and J assignments and clone size from that table. The sample yields about 240,000 clones, 88% seen once. This receptor was obtained from a woman aged 25 to 39 with acute or convalescent COVID-19. Sequencing used peripheral blood. This rearrangement joins TRBV6-2 or TRBV6-3 to TRBJ2-5; D might be TRBD2 (5 bases). The CDR3: CASSYLSRRSGETQYF. CDR3 nucleotide sequence: TGTGCCAGCAGTTACCTATCGAGGAGGAGCGGAGAGACCCAGTACTTC.